The T cell receptor beta chain under discussion was sequenced for a study of blood T cells in healthy people across ages. The study, taken as a whole, reports: Unsorted PBMCs prevented conclusive naive versus antigen-experienced comparison.

Together with a sample-barcoded 5' primer, a J-beta primer mix was included in a second PCR lasting about 7 to 11 cycles. TCRdb used MiXCR to reprocess the 5' RACE reads, holding one entry per CDR3 protein. The sample lists roughly 1.5 million distinct CDR3 sequences, roughly two fifths occurring once. This CDR3 comprises 14 residues. Per germline, CDR1 SGHKS and CDR2 YYEKEE (reference sequence). On this clonotype itself: What it binds is unknown.

The clonotype originates from a young woman in good health. The sample taken for sequencing was blood. V is TRBV5-5 and J is TRBJ2-5; no definite D call. The J call may be incorrect, as the DNA end agrees better with TRBJ2-7. CDR3 nucleotides: TGTGCCAGCAGCTTCTCCCCGAAGTCCCTCGAGCAGTACTTC. Encoded protein: CASSFSPKSLEQYF.